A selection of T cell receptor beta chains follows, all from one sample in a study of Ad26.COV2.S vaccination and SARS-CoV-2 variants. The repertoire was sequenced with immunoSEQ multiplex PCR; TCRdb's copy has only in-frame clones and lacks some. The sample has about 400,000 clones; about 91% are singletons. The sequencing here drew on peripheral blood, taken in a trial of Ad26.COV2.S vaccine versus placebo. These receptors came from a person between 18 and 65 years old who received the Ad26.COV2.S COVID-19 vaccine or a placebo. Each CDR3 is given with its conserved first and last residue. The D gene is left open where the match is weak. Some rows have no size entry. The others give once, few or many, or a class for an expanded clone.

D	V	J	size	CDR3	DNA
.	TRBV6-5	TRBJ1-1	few	CASSYFERITEAFF	TGTGCCAGCAGTTACTTCGAGAGAATCACTGAAGCTTTCTTT
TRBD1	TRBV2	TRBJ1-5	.	CASRNDRGNQPQHF	TGTGCCAGCAGAAATGACAGGGGGAATCAGCCCCAGCATTTT
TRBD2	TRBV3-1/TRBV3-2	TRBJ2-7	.	CASSQPRGLAATSEQYF	TGTGCCAGCAGCCAGCCGAGGGGACTAGCGGCAACATCCGAGCAGTACTTC
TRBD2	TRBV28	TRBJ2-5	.	CASRIATSGRGETQYF	TGTGCCAGCAGGATCGCGACTAGCGGGAGGGGAGAGACCCAGTACTTC
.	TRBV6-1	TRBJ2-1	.	CASSENNEQFF	TGTGCCAGCAGTGAAAACAATGAGCAGTTCTTC
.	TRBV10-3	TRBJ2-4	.	CAISESFIQYF	TGTGCCATCAGTGAGTCGTTCATTCAGTACTTC
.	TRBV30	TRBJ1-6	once	CAWSAGWGSPLHF	TGTGCCTGGAGTGCAGGGTGGGGTTCACCCCTCCACTTT
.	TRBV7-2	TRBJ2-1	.	CASSHTSYNEQFF	TGTGCCAGCAGCCACACCTCCTACAATGAGCAGTTCTTC
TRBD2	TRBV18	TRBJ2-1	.	CASSPRTGTSGKNNEQFF	TGTGCCAGCTCACCAAGGACTGGGACTAGCGGAAAGAACAATGAGCAGTTCTTC
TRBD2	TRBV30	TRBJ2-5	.	CAWRLGLAGGTQYF	TGTGCCTGGAGACTCGGACTAGCGGGAGGGACCCAGTACTTC
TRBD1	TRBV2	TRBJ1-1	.	CASSRTGDSEAFF	TGTGCCAGCAGTCGAACAGGGGACTCTGAAGCTTTCTTT
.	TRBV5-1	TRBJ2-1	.	CASSLARSEQFF	TGCGCCAGCAGCTTGGCACGCAGTGAGCAGTTCTTC
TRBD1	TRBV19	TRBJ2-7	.	CASSITGGDEQYF	TGTGCCAGTAGTATTACAGGGGGCGACGAGCAGTACTTC
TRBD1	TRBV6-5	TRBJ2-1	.	CASRPDGQGLNEQFF	TGTGCCAGCAGGCCAGACGGACAGGGCTTAAATGAGCAGTTCTTC
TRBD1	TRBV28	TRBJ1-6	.	CASSGDRGINSPLHF	TGTGCCAGCAGTGGGGACAGGGGGATCAATTCACCCCTCCACTTT
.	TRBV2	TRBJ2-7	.	CASSEPGSSYEQYF	TGTGCCAGCAGTGAACCAGGTTCCTCCTACGAGCAGTACTTC
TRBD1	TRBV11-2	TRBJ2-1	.	CASSFTGGNEQFF	TGTGCCAGCAGCTTCACAGGGGGCAATGAGCAGTTCTTC
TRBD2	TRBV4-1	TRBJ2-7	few	CASSLGLAGALAYEQYF	TGCGCCAGCAGCCTTGGACTAGCGGGAGCATTGGCCTACGAGCAGTACTTC
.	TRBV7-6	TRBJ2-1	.	CASSLGGGQVNNEQFF	TGTGCCAGCAGCTTAGGTGGCGGACAAGTTAACAATGAGCAGTTCTTC
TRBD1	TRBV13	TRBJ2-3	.	CASSVSGTGSADTQYF	TGTGCCAGCAGCGTCTCCGGGACAGGGAGCGCAGATACGCAGTATTTT
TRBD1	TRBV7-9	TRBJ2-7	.	CASSSARQGDRYEQYF	TGTGCCAGCAGCTCCGCCCGACAGGGGGACCGCTACGAGCAGTACTTC
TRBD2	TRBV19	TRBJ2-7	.	CASSSASGGYEQYF	TGTGCCAGTAGTTCGGCTAGCGGGGGTTACGAGCAGTACTTC
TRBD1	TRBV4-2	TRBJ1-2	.	CASSQDTWDRGYGYTF	TGTGCCAGCAGCCAAGATACCTGGGACAGGGGCTATGGCTACACCTTC
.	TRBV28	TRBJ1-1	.	CASRVDSEAFF	TGTGCCAGCAGGGTAGACAGTGAAGCTTTCTTT
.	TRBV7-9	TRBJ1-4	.	CASSTQVASLGEKLFF	TGTGCCAGCAGCACGCAGGTGGCCTCCCTCGGTGAAAAACTGTTTTTT
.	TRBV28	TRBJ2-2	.	CASSFTLAANTGELFF	TGTGCCAGCAGTTTTACGCTGGCCGCGAACACCGGGGAGCTGTTTTTT
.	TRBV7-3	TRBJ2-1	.	CASSLSVASSYNEQFF	TGTGCCAGCAGCCTTAGCGTGGCGAGCTCCTACAATGAGCAGTTCTTC
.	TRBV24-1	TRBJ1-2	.	CATSDGLEPNYGYTF	TGTGCCACCAGTGATGGTCTGGAACCTAACTATGGCTACACCTTC
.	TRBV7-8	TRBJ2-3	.	CASSLATSTDTQYF	TGTGCCAGCAGCTTAGCGACTAGCACAGATACGCAGTATTTT
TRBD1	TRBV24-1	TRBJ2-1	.	CATGRDRPNEQFF	TGTGCCACCGGCCGGGACAGACCCAATGAGCAGTTCTTC
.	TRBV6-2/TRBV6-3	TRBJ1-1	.	CASSYPYRYTEAFF	TGTGCCAGCAGTTACCCCTACAGATACACTGAAGCTTTCTTT
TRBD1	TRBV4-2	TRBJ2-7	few	CASSPKETGIHEQYF	TGTGCCAGCAGCCCGAAAGAGACAGGGATCCACGAGCAGTACTTC
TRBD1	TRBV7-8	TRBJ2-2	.	CASSLSGTGNTGELFF	TGTGCCAGCAGCCTTTCCGGGACAGGGAACACCGGGGAGCTGTTTTTT
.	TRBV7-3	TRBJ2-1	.	CASSLGGADEQFF	TGTGCCAGCAGCTTGGGGGGAGCCGATGAGCAGTTCTTC
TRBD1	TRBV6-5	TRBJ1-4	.	CASSIGTVNEKLFF	TGTGCCAGCAGCATAGGGACAGTTAATGAAAAACTGTTTTTT
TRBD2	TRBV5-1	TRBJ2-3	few	CASSWTSGRADTQYF	TGCGCCAGCAGCTGGACTAGCGGGAGGGCAGATACGCAGTATTTT
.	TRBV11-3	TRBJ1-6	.	CASRSRTANSPLHF	TGTGCCAGCCGCAGCCGGACAGCCAATTCACCCCTCCACTTT
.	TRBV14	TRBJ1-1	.	CASSTRRGNTEAFF	TGTGCCAGCAGCACCAGAAGGGGGAACACTGAAGCTTTCTTT
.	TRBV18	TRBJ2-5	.	CASSRTGTPQKTQYF	TGTGCCAGCTCACGGACCGGGACACCGCAAAAGACCCAGTACTTC